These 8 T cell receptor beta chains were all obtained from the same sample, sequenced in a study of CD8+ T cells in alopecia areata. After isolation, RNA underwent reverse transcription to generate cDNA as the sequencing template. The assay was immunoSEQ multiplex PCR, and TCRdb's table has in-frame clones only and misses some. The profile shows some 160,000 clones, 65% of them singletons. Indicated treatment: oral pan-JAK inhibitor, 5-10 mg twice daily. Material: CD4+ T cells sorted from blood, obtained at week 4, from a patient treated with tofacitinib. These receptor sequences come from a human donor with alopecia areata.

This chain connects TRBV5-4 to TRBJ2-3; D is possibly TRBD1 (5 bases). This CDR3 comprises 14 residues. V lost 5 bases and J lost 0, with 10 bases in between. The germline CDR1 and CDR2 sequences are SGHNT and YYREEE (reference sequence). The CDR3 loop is CASRSGFSTDTQYF. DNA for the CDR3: TGTGCCAGCAGGTCAGGGTTTAGCACAGATACGCAGTATTTT.

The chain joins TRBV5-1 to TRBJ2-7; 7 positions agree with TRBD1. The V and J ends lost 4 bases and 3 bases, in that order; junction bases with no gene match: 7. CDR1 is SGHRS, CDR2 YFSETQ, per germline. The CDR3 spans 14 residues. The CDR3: CASSLNRGDYEQYF. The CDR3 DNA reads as TGCGCCAGCAGCCTAAACAGGGGAGACTACGAGCAGTACTTC.

The CDR3 reads CASSLASNNYNEQFF. For the CDR3, the DNA is TGTGCCAGCAGCTTAGCGAGTAACAACTACAATGAGCAGTTCTTC. This sequence joins TRBV7-9 and TRBJ2-1; no clear D. CDR1 is SEHNR, CDR2 FQNEAQ, per germline (reference sequence). This CDR3 is built from 15 residues. Between the trimmed V and J ends, which lost 0 bases and 3 bases, there was a span of 9 bases.

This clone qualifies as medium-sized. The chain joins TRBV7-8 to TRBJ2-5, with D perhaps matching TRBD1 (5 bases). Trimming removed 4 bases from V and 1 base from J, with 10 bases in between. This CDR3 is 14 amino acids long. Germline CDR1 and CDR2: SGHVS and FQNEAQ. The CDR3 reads CASSSGHAQETQYF. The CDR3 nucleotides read TGTGCCAGCAGCTCCGGACATGCCCAAGAGACCCAGTACTTC.

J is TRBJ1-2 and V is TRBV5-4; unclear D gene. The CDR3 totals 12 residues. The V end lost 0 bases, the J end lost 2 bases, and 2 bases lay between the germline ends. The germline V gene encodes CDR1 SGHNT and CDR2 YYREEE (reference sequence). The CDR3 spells CASSLENYGYTF. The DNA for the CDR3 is TGTGCCAGCAGCTTGGAGAACTATGGCTACACCTTC.

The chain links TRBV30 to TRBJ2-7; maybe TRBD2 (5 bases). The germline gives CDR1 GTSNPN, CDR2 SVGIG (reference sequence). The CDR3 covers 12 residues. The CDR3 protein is CAFKADWSEQYF. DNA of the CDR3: TGTGCTTTTAAGGCGGACTGGAGTGAGCAGTACTTC.

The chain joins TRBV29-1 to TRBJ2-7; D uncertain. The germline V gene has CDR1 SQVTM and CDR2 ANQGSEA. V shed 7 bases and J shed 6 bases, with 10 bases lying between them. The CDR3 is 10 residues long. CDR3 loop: CSAADGEQYF. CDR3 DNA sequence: TGCAGCGCCGCGGACGGCGAGCAGTACTTC.

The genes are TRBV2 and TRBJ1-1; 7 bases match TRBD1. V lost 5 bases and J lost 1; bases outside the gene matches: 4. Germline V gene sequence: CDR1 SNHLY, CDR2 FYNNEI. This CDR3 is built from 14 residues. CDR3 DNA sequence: TGTGCCAGCAGTCTGCGGACAGGGAACACTGAAGCTTTCTTT. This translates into CASSLRTGNTEAFF.